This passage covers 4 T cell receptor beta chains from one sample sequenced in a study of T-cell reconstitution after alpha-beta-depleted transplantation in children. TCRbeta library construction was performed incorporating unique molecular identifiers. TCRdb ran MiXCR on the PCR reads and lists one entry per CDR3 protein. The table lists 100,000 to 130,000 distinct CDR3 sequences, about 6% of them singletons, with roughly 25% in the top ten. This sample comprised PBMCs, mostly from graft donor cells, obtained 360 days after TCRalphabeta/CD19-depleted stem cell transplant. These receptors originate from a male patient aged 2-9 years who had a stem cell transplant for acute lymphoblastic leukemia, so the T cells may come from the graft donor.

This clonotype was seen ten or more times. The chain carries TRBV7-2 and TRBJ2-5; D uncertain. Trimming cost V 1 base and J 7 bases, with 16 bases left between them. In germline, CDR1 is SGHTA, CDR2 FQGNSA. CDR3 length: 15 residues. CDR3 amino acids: CASSLGPWRRGTQYF. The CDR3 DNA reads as TGTGCCAGCAGCTTAGGGCCCTGGCGGAGAGGGACCCAGTACTTC.

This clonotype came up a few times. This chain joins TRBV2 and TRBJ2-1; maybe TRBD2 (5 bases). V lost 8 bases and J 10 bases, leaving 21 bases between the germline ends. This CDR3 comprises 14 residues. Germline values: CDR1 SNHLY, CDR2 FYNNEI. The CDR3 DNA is TGTGCCAGCTCCGGGAAATTACTGCAATACGAGCAGTTCTTC. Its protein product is CASSGKLLQYEQFF.

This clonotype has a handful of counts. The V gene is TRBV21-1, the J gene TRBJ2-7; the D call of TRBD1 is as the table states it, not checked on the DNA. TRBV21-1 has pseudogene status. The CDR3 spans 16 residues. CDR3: CASTPGTGGIFYEQYF. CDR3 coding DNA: TGTGCCAGCACCCCTGGGACAGGGGGCATATTCTACGAGCAGTACTTC.

This CDR3 reads CASSSGPTPYEQYF. In DNA, the CDR3 is TGCGCCAGCAGCTCGGGCCCCACGCCCTACGAGCAGTACTTC. The chain links TRBV5-1 to TRBJ2-7; D gene ambiguous. The CDR3 totals 14 residues. V shed 3 bases and J shed 2 bases, with 12 bases lying between them. Looked up from germline, CDR1 is SGHRS and CDR2 is YFSETQ.